The 10 T cell receptor beta chains reported below all come from one sample, sequenced in a study of T cell responses to AZD1222 COVID-19 vaccine (dated by TCRdb to the early 2020s). What this sample's time point label stands for: baseline before first vaccination. Receptor amplification or capture employed the immunoSEQ multiplex PCR assay. This immuneACCESS table, as held by TCRdb, lists in-frame sequences with V and J called but not all clones. Of the missing ones, under half trace to an unresolved V gene in checked studies; the others have no known cause. The sample table records 150,000 or so clones; around 90% of these occur just once. Jointly, the top ten make up about 5% of the sample. The specimen was peripheral blood, collected on day 0 of AZD1222 vaccination. These receptors were collected from an adult in good health.

J is TRBJ2-2 and V is TRBV10-3; D not resolved. The CDR3 is 15 amino acids. Looked up from germline, CDR1 is ENHRY and CDR2 is SYGVKD. Between the trimmed V and J ends, which lost 0 bases and 6 bases, there was a span of 11 bases. This CDR3 reads CAISESDPRAGELFF. Here the CDR3 DNA reads TGTGCCATCAGTGAGTCGGACCCAAGGGCCGGGGAGCTGTTTTTT.

The chain carries TRBV20-1 and TRBJ2-7; TRBD2 aligns across 9 bases. Germline CDR1 is DFQATT and CDR2 is SNEGSKA (reference sequence). The CDR3 extends over 14 amino acids. J was trimmed by 3 bases and V by 3 bases; bases with no gene match: 6. CDR3: CSASYLAGFYEQYF. The CDR3 coding sequence is TGCAGTGCTAGTTACCTAGCGGGATTCTACGAGCAGTACTTC.

The chain uses TRBV4-2 and TRBJ2-7; perhaps TRBD1 as D (6 bases). The CDR3 loop spans 14 amino acids. Trimming cost V 3 bases and J 4 bases, with 13 bases left between them. Germline CDR1 is LGHNA and CDR2 is YNFKEQ. The CDR3 loop is CASSQDRDTYEQYF. In DNA, the CDR3 is TGTGCCAGCAGCCAGGACCGGGACACTTACGAGCAGTACTTC.

The V and J genes are TRBV9 and TRBJ2-5; unclear D gene. The CDR3 is 12 amino acids. V was shortened by 0 bases and J by 4 bases, with 4 bases between the two germline ends. Germline assignment: CDR1 SGDLS and CDR2 YYNGEE. The CDR3 here is CASSVGRETQYF. The DNA for the CDR3 is TGTGCCAGCAGCGTAGGGCGAGAGACCCAGTACTTC.

CDR3 residues: CASSQDRGLNTEAFF. CDR3 coding DNA: TGCGCCAGCAGCCAAGACAGGGGGTTGAACACTGAAGCTTTCTTT. The chain has TRBV4-1 and TRBJ1-1, with 7 bases fitting TRBD1. V shed 0 bases, J shed 0 bases, and the junction held 1 base outside the gene matches. CDR1 is MGHRA and CDR2 is YSYEKL in the germline V gene. This CDR3 has 15 residues.

The chain employs TRBV24-1 and TRBJ1-5; D perhaps matches TRBD1 (6 bases). V dropped 9 bases and J dropped 6 bases, with 17 bases sitting between them. CDR1 and CDR2 (germline): KGHDR, SFDVKD. This CDR3 has 14 residues. The CDR3 DNA follows: TGTGCCACCGCCGAGGGGGGATCAAGTCAGCCCCAGCATTTT. This codes for CATAEGGSSQPQHF.

The chain couples TRBV29-1 to TRBJ1-1; D gene uncertain. The germline V and J ends were trimmed by 5 bases and 3 bases, with 10 bases remaining between them. This CDR3 region has 12 residues. The germline gives CDR1 SQVTM, CDR2 ANQGSEA. Here the CDR3 DNA reads TGCAGCGTTTCCCGAATTGACACTGAAGCTTTCTTT. Amino acids: CSVSRIDTEAFF.

The chain carries TRBV20-1 and TRBJ2-7; 12 nucleotides match TRBD2. The CDR3 extends over 19 amino acids. With V trimmed by 3 bases and J by 2 bases, 17 bases remained unmatched. Germline V gene lookup returns CDR1 DFQATT and CDR2 SNEGSKA (reference sequence). In DNA form, the CDR3 reads TGCAGTGCTAGTGGAATTAAGGGACTAGCGGGTCGGATCGCCTACGAGCAGTACTTC. This translates into CSASGIKGLAGRIAYEQYF.

J is TRBJ1-5 and V is TRBV19; 7 bases are shared with TRBD1. Germline V gene sequence: CDR1 LNHDA, CDR2 SQIVND (reference sequence). The CDR3 sequence is 14 residues long. Trimming at V came to 3 bases and at J to 7 bases, leaving 6 bases not matched to a gene. The CDR3 coding sequence is TGTGCCAGTAGTATCGACAGGGTGAACCAGCCCCAGCATTTT. As protein: CASSIDRVNQPQHF.

This chain joins TRBV18 and TRBJ2-1, with D unresolved. Per the germline V gene, CDR1 is KGHSH and CDR2 is LQKENI. V was clipped by 2 bases and J by 7 bases, with 15 bases between them. CDR3 length: 15 residues. CDR3 sequence (DNA): TGTGCCAGCTCACCAATCGGTCGTTTGACAAATGAGCAGTTCTTC. Encoded protein: CASSPIGRLTNEQFF.